This T cell receptor beta chain appears in the sequencing data of a study of T cell repertoires in cytomegalovirus infection. This clonotype was found a few times. The antigen remains unidentified. Trimming removed 4 bases from V and 5 bases from J; junction bases left unmatched: 12. Germline loops: CDR1 SGHVS, CDR2 FNYEAQ. The CDR3 sequence is 17 residues long. TCRdb redid the calling of the reads with MiXCR, one entry per CDR3 protein. The table lists 900,000 to 950,000 distinct CDR3 sequences, around 32% of them singletons. V usage is TRBV7-6 and J usage is TRBJ2-2, with 8 bases lining up with TRBD1. This sequence was found in a human donor in good health (CMV status not recorded). Some clones in this sample may be carry-over from other donors' samples. Sequencing used cultured CD8+ T cells from PBMCs, obtained from culture after CMV antigen stimulation. The CDR3 DNA is TGTGCCAGCAGCTCCAGCCGGACAGGGCCGTGGACCGGGGAGCTGTTTTTT. Encoded protein: CASSSSRTGPWTGELFF.